This T cell receptor beta chain was obtained from a study of CD8+CD57+ T cells in acquired aplastic anemia. CDR1 and CDR2 (germline): MDHEN, SYDVKM. The CDR3 is 13 residues long. Genomic DNA was employed as the template in profiling TCR beta VDJ and CDR3. TCRdb passed the reads through MiXCR, listing each CDR3 protein once. In the table there are approximately 220,000 distinct CDR3 sequences, around 45% of which are singletons. The authors sequenced patients whose flow cytometry had shown CD8+CD57+ cell expansion. A remark on this clonotype: At one boundary the junction diverges from the germline segment, which might be a read error.

Specimen: sorted CD4+, CD8+, or CD8+CD57+ T cells (not recorded which) from PBMCs. The clonotype originates from a human donor with aplastic anemia. This chain connects TRBV28 to TRBJ1-1; possibly TRBD1 for D (5 bases). The CDR3 loop reads CASTLSGNTEALF. For the CDR3, the DNA is TGTGCCAGCACCCTTTCAGGGAATACTGAAGCTCTCTTT. Full variable domain (outside the CDR3, taken from reference TRBV28 and TRBJ1-1): DVKVTQSSRYLVKRTGEKVFLECVQDMDHENMFWYRQDPGLGLRLIYFSYDVKMKEKGDIPEGYSVSREKKERFSLILESASTNQTSMYLCASTLSGNTEALFGQGTRLTVV.